These T cell receptor beta chains were read from a single sample in a study of T cells in Graves' hyperthyroidism and ophthalmopathy. MiXCR, applied by TCRdb to the multiplex PCR reads, yields one record per CDR3 protein. This table holds about 610,000 distinct CDR3 sequences, roughly 15% found once. Source material: blood. All receptors derive from a woman in her 40s with Graves' ophthalmopathy. CDR3s include the opening cysteine and the closing phenylalanine or tryptophan.

v_call: TRBV2; cdr3_aa: CASSAGLAETQYF
v_call: TRBV5-6; cdr3_aa: CASTTGGDYGYTF
v_call: TRBV12-3/TRBV12-4; cdr3_aa: CASSFSGNEQYF
v_call: TRBV6-2/TRBV6-3; cdr3_aa: CATKDGYNEQFF
v_call: TRBV6-2/TRBV6-3; cdr3_aa: CASSWGGGLYGYTF
v_call: TRBV6-1; cdr3_aa: CASRETSNQPQHF
v_call: TRBV13; cdr3_aa: CASSLAGTEKEGYTF
v_call: TRBV6-2/TRBV6-3; cdr3_aa: CATMAQNTGELFF
v_call: TRBV11-2; cdr3_aa: CASSLGGGAQYF
v_call: TRBV20-1; cdr3_aa: CSAWDTNAPGANVLTF
v_call: TRBV28; cdr3_aa: CASSFGAPPQPQHF
v_call: TRBV28; cdr3_aa: CASALLAEGGDIQYF
v_call: TRBV7-8; cdr3_aa: CASSLATRFGNTIYF
v_call: TRBV2; cdr3_aa: CASSEPGLNTEAFF
v_call: TRBV6-1; cdr3_aa: CASSEAGRPYYGYTF
v_call: TRBV2; cdr3_aa: CASSEADTVDGYTF
v_call: TRBV27; cdr3_aa: CASSLLFRDLPSYNSPLHF
v_call: TRBV11-2; cdr3_aa: CASSLGAEAETQYF
v_call: TRBV12-3/TRBV12-4; cdr3_aa: CASSQEAGVQETQYF
v_call: TRBV5-1; cdr3_aa: CASSLVLASSNSPLHF
v_call: TRBV2; cdr3_aa: CASSEAGLSLMPQHF
v_call: TRBV20-1; cdr3_aa: CSAQSGRLDGELFF
v_call: TRBV28; cdr3_aa: CASSKTGAISYEQYF
v_call: TRBV12-5; cdr3_aa: CASGSPRLGGGYTF
v_call: TRBV11-2; cdr3_aa: CASMDPPYEQYF
v_call: TRBV2; cdr3_aa: CASSEWAGSDEQFF
v_call: TRBV6-1; cdr3_aa: CASSPGTGYSPLHF
v_call: TRBV2; cdr3_aa: CASSDGTGGRVNYGYTF
v_call: TRBV20-1; cdr3_aa: CSASRAGGNQPQHF
v_call: TRBV6-5; cdr3_aa: CASSYSGQRNTEAFF
v_call: TRBV30; cdr3_aa: CAWSERGGSYEQYF
v_call: TRBV12-3/TRBV12-4; cdr3_aa: CASSTPGRGQNGYTF
v_call: TRBV6-1; cdr3_aa: CASRPTSSTDTQYF
v_call: TRBV2; cdr3_aa: CASPGVGYGYTF
v_call: TRBV4-1; cdr3_aa: CASSQVPGQGTGELFF
v_call: TRBV19; cdr3_aa: CASSDRMGTEAFF
v_call: TRBV11-1; cdr3_aa: CASSLPDALGYTF
v_call: TRBV4-3; cdr3_aa: CASSLEGAGAKNIQYF
v_call: TRBV12-3/TRBV12-4; cdr3_aa: CASTSGTMNTEAFF
v_call: TRBV29-1; cdr3_aa: CSVEVGGREQYF
v_call: TRBV29-1; cdr3_aa: CSAKPGHAETQYF
v_call: TRBV12-3/TRBV12-4; cdr3_aa: CASSSYFKPHEQYF
v_call: TRBV6-1; cdr3_aa: CASSGQRQGFFYGYTF
v_call: TRBV29-1; cdr3_aa: CSVSLNGRYTVAFF
v_call: TRBV28; cdr3_aa: CASRSGGSNQPQHF
v_call: TRBV15; cdr3_aa: CATSRSRDTPGYTF
v_call: TRBV6-2/TRBV6-3; cdr3_aa: CASRRTGSSGANVLTF
v_call: TRBV20-1; cdr3_aa: CSARDLTSYEQYF
v_call: TRBV28; cdr3_aa: CASSLHGSLEETQYF
v_call: TRBV30; cdr3_aa: CAWSVNSAQETQYF
v_call: TRBV6-1; cdr3_aa: CASRDPGQGHEQYF
v_call: TRBV7-9; cdr3_aa: CASSSTEGGNTIYF
v_call: TRBV11-2; cdr3_aa: CASTFAGEETQYF
v_call: TRBV29-1; cdr3_aa: CSVVLAGGVETQYF
v_call: TRBV7-8; cdr3_aa: CASTYRTGMDTEAFF
v_call: TRBV6-5; cdr3_aa: CASSHNRDPTYEQYF